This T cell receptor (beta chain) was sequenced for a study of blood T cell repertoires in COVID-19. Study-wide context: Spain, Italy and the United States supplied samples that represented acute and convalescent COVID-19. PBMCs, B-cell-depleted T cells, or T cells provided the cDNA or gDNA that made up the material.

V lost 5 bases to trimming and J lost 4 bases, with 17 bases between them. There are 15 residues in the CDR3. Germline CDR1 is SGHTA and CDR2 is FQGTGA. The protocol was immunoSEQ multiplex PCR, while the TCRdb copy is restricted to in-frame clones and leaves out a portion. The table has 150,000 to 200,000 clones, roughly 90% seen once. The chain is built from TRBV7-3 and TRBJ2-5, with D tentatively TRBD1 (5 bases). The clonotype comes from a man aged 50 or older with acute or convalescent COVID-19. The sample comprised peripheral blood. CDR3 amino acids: CASSPVGYQGETQYF. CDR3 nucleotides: TGTGCCAGCAGCCCCGTGGGCTATCAGGGAGAGACCCAGTACTTC.